One and the same sample provided the 23 T cell receptor beta chains below, sequenced in a study of T cell changes during pregnancy in multiple sclerosis. Produced via immunoSEQ multiplex PCR; TCRdb's table is partial and in-frame only. The data show 40,000 to 55,000 clones, approximately 87% seen once. The sequencing used peripheral blood, collected in the second trimester of pregnancy. Source of these receptors: a female donor in good health, enrolled as a control in a pregnancy study.

The J gene is TRBJ2-7, the V gene TRBV14; 7 bases fit TRBD2. Germline V gene data show CDR1 as SGHDN and CDR2 as FVKESK. V dropped 2 bases and J dropped 5; count of bases not matched to a gene: 12. CDR3 length: 16 amino acids. The CDR3 loop reads CASSQPSTSGTHEQYF. Written as DNA, the CDR3 is TGTGCCAGCAGCCAACCCTCGACAAGCGGGACCCACGAGCAGTACTTC. Full variable domain (outside the CDR3, taken from reference TRBV14 and TRBJ2-7): EAGVTQFPSHSVIEKGQTVTLRCDPISGHDNLYWYRRVMGKEIKFLLHFVKESKQDESGMPNNRFLAERTGGTYSTLKVQPAELEDSGVYFCASSQPSTSGTHEQYFGPGTRLTVT.

The chain uses TRBV4-1 and TRBJ2-1, with 7 positions matching TRBD1. V shed 3 bases, J shed 0 bases, and the junction held 5 bases outside the gene matches. The CDR3 spans 16 residues. The germline CDR1 and CDR2 sequences are MGHRA and YSYEKL. CDR3 region: CASSHLGQASYNEQFF. Here the CDR3 DNA reads TGCGCCAGCAGCCACCTCGGACAGGCCTCCTACAATGAGCAGTTCTTC.

The CDR3 nucleotides read TGTGCCATCAGGATACGGACTAGCGGGAGGTGGACCAAAAACATTCAGTACTTC. This translates into CAIRIRTSGRWTKNIQYF. This rearrangement joins TRBV10-3 to TRBJ2-4, with 14 bases fitting TRBD2. The length of the CDR3 is 18 residues. V lost 6 bases, J lost 2 bases, and 9 bases stayed unmatched. CDR1 ENHRY and CDR2 SYGVKD come from the germline V gene.

V usage is TRBV6-4 and J usage is TRBJ2-2, with TRBD2 matching 8 bases. CDR1 MRHNA and CDR2 SNTAGT come from the germline V gene. Trimming cost V 3 bases and J 5 bases; bases outside gene matches: 2. The CDR3 loop spans 14 amino acids. The CDR3 DNA follows: TGTGCCAGCAGTGAACTAGCGGAGACCGGGGAGCTGTTTTTT. This sequence encodes CASSELAETGELFF.

A word on this clone: Other DNA variants within this sample encode the same CDR3. This rearrangement joins TRBV7-9 to TRBJ2-3; 9 bases are shared with TRBD2. This CDR3 has 16 amino acids. Germline CDR1 and CDR2: SEHNR and FQNEAQ (reference sequence). The V and J ends lost 2 bases and 2 bases, in that order; junction bases with no gene match: 5. CDR3 in amino acids: CASSLTGGRATDTQYF. The CDR3 coding sequence is TGTGCCAGCAGCTTAACTGGCGGGAGGGCCACAGATACGCAGTATTTT.

This sequence joins TRBV11-2 and TRBJ1-1; D unresolved. V lost 2 bases to trimming and J lost 0 bases, with 10 bases between them. The CDR3 sequence is 15 residues long. CDR1 is SGHAT and CDR2 is FQNNGV in the germline V gene. CDR3: CASSLSTSMNTEAFF. CDR3 nucleotides: TGTGCCAGCAGCTTAAGCACTTCCATGAACACTGAAGCTTTCTTT.

V usage is TRBV11-2 and J usage is TRBJ1-2, with D possibly matching TRBD1 (5 bases). Trimming pared 5 bases from V and 4 bases from J, leaving 17 bases between. Germline V lookup: CDR1 SGHAT, CDR2 FQNNGV. The CDR3 extends over 15 amino acids. CDR3 sequence reads: CASSPPGGVRYGYTF. CDR3 DNA: TGTGCCAGCAGCCCCCCCGGGGGGGTCCGCTATGGCTACACCTTC.

The genes are TRBV10-1 and TRBJ2-5, with 9 bases fitting TRBD1. CDR3 size: 15 residues. After removal of 5 bases from V and 5 bases from J, the junction contained 9 bases not matched to a gene. CDR1 is WNHNN, CDR2 SYGVQD, per germline (reference sequence). Written as DNA, the CDR3 is TGCGCCAGCAGTTCGGGACAGGGCCCTCGGGAGACCCAGTACTTC. It encodes CASSSGQGPRETQYF.

The chain has TRBV5-4 and TRBJ2-3; D not resolved. The CDR3 length is 14 residues. Germline loops: CDR1 SGHNT, CDR2 YYREEE (reference sequence). Trimming removed 4 bases from V and 4 bases from J, with 13 bases in between. The CDR3 sequence is CASSPWVSPDTQYF. The CDR3 coding sequence is TGTGCCAGCAGCCCCTGGGTTAGCCCAGATACGCAGTATTTT. Using reference TRBV5-4 and TRBJ2-3 for the parts outside the CDR3, the full variable domain is ETGVTQSPTHLIKTRGQQVTLRCSSQSGHNTVSWYQQALGQGPQFIFQYYREEENGRGNFPPRFSGLQFPNYSSELNVNALELDDSALYLCASSPWVSPDTQYFGPGTRLTVL.

The chain employs TRBV15 and TRBJ1-5; tentative D call: TRBD1 (6 bases). The CDR3 runs 16 residues. The germline V and J ends were trimmed by 0 bases and 2 bases, with 11 bases remaining between them. Per the germline V gene, CDR1 is LNHNV and CDR2 is YYDKDF (reference sequence). The DNA of the CDR3 is TGTGCCACCAGCAGAGATCTGGGACAAGGCAATCAGCCCCAGCATTTT. It codes for CATSRDLGQGNQPQHF.

The chain has TRBV6-1 and TRBJ2-2; TRBD1 agrees at 8 bases. Germline V gene lookup returns CDR1 MNHNS and CDR2 SASEGT. V lost 6 bases to trimming and J lost 2 bases; unmatched junction nucleotides: 5. The CDR3 length is 15 residues. CDR3 sequence reads: CASSQTGANTGELFF. CDR3 sequence (DNA): TGTGCCAGCAGCCAGACAGGGGCCAACACCGGGGAGCTGTTTTTT.

V gene TRBV6-1 combines with J gene TRBJ1-1; 9 bases line up with TRBD1. Germline V gives CDR1 MNHNS, CDR2 SASEGT. This CDR3 spans 14 amino acids. Trimming took 3 bases from V and 5 from J; bases not matched to a gene: 4. The CDR3 region has the DNA TGTGCCAGCAGTGAGGGACAGGGCGTGACTGAAGCTTTCTTT. It translates to CASSEGQGVTEAFF.

The gene calls are TRBV28 and TRBJ1-2, with a weak D call TRBD1 (6 bases). The CDR3 sequence is 12 residues long. The germline V and J ends were trimmed by 5 bases and 2 bases, with 6 bases remaining between them. Germline CDR1 MDHEN, CDR2 SYDVKM. CDR3 DNA sequence: TGTGCCAGCAGTCAGGGGAACTATGGCTACACCTTC. Its translation: CASSQGNYGYTF.

The V and J genes are TRBV11-2 and TRBJ1-4; D not resolved. V lost 1 base, J lost 7 bases, and 19 bases lay in between. The V gene's germline CDR1 is SGHAT and CDR2 FQNNGV. CDR3 length: 17 residues. CDR3 residues: CASSLAKTVPRGEKLFF. The CDR3 nucleotides read TGTGCCAGCAGCTTAGCAAAGACTGTCCCCAGAGGTGAAAAACTGTTTTTT.

The gene calls are TRBV6-5 and TRBJ2-7, with 11 bases lining up with TRBD2. The end of the DNA aligns better with TRBJ2-5, so the J call may be wrong. Germline CDR1 MNHEY, CDR2 SVGAGI. CDR3 length equals 13 residues. CDR3 nucleotides: TGTGCCAGCAGCTCCACTAGCGGGGGGACCCAGTACTTC. Its translation is CASSSTSGGTQYF.

V gene TRBV27 combines with J gene TRBJ1-4; D gene uncertain. CDR1 is MNHEY and CDR2 is SMNVEV in the germline V gene (reference sequence). The CDR3 consists of 18 residues. Trimming removed 2 bases at V and 1 base at J, with 17 bases between. The CDR3 DNA reads as TGTGCCAGCAGTTTAACCGGGTCCTCCAGTCGAACTAATGAAAAACTGTTTTTT. Translation: CASSLTGSSSRTNEKLFF.

The rearrangement uses TRBV4-3 and TRBJ2-5; D remains ambiguous. V gave up 1 base and J gave up 0 bases, with 6 bases separating them. The CDR3 covers 14 residues. Germline CDR1 and CDR2: LGHNA and YSLEER. The CDR3 region has the DNA TGCGCCAGCAGCCAAGGCGTGGACCAAGAGACCCAGTACTTC. Its translation is CASSQGVDQETQYF.

This clone was observed a single time. This rearrangement joins TRBV6-7 to TRBJ1-1, with D uncertain. TRBV6-7 is marked as an open reading frame, function uncertain. The length of the CDR3 is 14 residues. V lost 5 bases and J lost 3, with 13 bases in between. This CDR3 reads CASSSSNMDTEAFF. In DNA, the CDR3 is TGTGCCAGCAGTAGTTCGAACATGGACACTGAAGCTTTCTTT.

The CDR3 spells CASSLAPDMNTEAFF. In DNA, the CDR3 is TGTGCCAGCAGCTTAGCGCCAGATATGAACACTGAAGCTTTCTTT. V usage is TRBV7-6 and J usage is TRBJ1-1; D gene uncertain. The germline V and J ends were trimmed by 0 bases and 0 bases, with 8 bases remaining between them. Germline CDR1 is SGHVS and CDR2 is FNYEAQ. The CDR3 has 15 residues. The full variable domain, its missing parts supplied by reference TRBV7-6 and TRBJ1-1, is GAGVSQSPRYKVTKRGQDVALRCDPISGHVSLYWYRQALGQGPEFLTYFNYEAQQDKSGLPNDRFSAERPEGSISTLTIQRTEQRDSAMYRCASSLAPDMNTEAFFGQGTRLTVV.

This chain connects TRBV6-5 to TRBJ2-3; the D is unclear. Germline V gene lookup returns CDR1 MNHEY and CDR2 SVGAGI. V gave up 5 bases and J gave up 2 bases, with 11 bases separating them. The CDR3 covers 14 residues. In DNA, the CDR3 is TGTGCCAGCAGTCAACCGACACACACAGATACGCAGTATTTT. It codes for CASSQPTHTDTQYF.

CDR3 amino acids: CASSSTSEYEQYF. The CDR3 DNA reads as TGTGCCAGCAGCTCTACTAGCGAGTACGAGCAGTACTTC. The gene calls are TRBV5-4 and TRBJ2-7; 7 bases are shared with TRBD2. V dropped 3 bases and J dropped 4; count of bases not matched to a gene: 4. Germline V gene data show CDR1 as SGHNT and CDR2 as YYREEE (reference sequence). There are 13 residues in the CDR3.

The J gene is TRBJ1-1, the V gene TRBV5-1; D remains unclear. In germline, CDR1 is SGHRS, CDR2 YFSETQ. The V gene lost 1 base and the J gene lost 1 base, with 17 bases spanning the gap. CDR3 length: 17 residues. The CDR3 sequence: CASSLSGVVGGNTEAFF. The CDR3 bases are TGCGCCAGCAGCTTGAGCGGGGTTGTAGGTGGGAACACTGAAGCTTTCTTT. The full variable domain, rest sourced from reference TRBV5-1 and TRBJ1-1, is KAGVTQTPRYLIKTRGQQVTLSCSPISGHRSVSWYQQTPGQGLQFLFEYFSETQRNKGNFPGRFSGRQFSNSRSEMNVSTLELGDSALYLCASSLSGVVGGNTEAFFGQGTRLTVV.

Only a few counts were recorded for this clone. V and J are TRBV14 and TRBJ1-2, with D possibly matching TRBD1 (5 bases). Between the trimmed V and J ends, which lost 4 bases and 5 bases, there was a span of 14 bases. Germline V CDR1 and CDR2: SGHDN, FVKESK. This CDR3 region has 14 residues. The CDR3 loop reads CASSRTSGRYGYTF. In nucleotides, the CDR3 is TGTGCCAGCAGCCGTACGTCAGGGAGGTATGGCTACACCTTC.